This TCR beta chain was observed in a study of CD8 T cells in ankylosing spondylitis. Overall study findings and caveats: Disease-linked clones reportedly showed significant enrichment in matched ankylosing spondylitis synovial fluid. Ankylosing spondylitis blood appeared to carry a characteristic TCR beta motif of roughly eight highly homologous variants.

Looked up from germline, CDR1 is SGHNT and CDR2 is YYREEE (reference sequence). The V gene end was trimmed by 4 bases and the J gene end by 8 bases; junction bases not matched to a gene: 16. The CDR3 extends over 17 amino acids. Libraries of TCR beta came from quantitative 5'-RACE with molecular barcodes. TCRdb analysed the 5' RACE reads with MiXCR anew, one entry per CDR3 protein. Of about 230,000 distinct CDR3 sequences in the sample, 8% to 10% were seen once. This clonotype showed up many times. Its antigen is not known. This clonotype was sampled from a female donor with ankylosing spondylitis or in good health (not recorded which). The genes are TRBV5-4 and TRBJ2-1, with 9 bases matching TRBD2. Sequenced material: blood, either unsorted or a sorted T cell fraction (not recorded which). CDR3 residues: CASSRLTGTSLNDEQFF. The DNA of the CDR3 is TGTGCCAGCAGCCGCCTCACCGGGACTAGCTTGAACGATGAGCAGTTCTTC.